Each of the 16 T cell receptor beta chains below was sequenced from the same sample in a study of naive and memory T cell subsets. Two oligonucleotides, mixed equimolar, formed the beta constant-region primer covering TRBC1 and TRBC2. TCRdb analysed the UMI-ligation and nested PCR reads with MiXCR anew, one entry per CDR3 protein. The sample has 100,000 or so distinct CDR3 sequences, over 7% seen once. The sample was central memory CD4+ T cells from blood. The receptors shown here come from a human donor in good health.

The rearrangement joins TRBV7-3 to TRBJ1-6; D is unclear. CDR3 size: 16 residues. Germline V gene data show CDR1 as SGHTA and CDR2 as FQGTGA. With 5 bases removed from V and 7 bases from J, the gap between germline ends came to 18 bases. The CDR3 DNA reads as TGTGCCAGCAGCCTCTCGCCCGGTCGATCGAATTCACCCCTCCACTTT. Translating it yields CASSLSPGRSNSPLHF.

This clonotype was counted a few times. Here the CDR3 reads CASSFQGKGPNVLTF. The CDR3 nucleotides read TGTGCCAGCAGTTTTCAGGGGAAGGGGCCCAACGTCCTGACTTTC. This chain joins TRBV12-3 or TRBV12-4 and TRBJ2-6, with D perhaps TRBD1 (6 bases). Trimming cost V 3 bases and J 8 bases, with 14 bases left between them. The CDR3 totals 15 residues.

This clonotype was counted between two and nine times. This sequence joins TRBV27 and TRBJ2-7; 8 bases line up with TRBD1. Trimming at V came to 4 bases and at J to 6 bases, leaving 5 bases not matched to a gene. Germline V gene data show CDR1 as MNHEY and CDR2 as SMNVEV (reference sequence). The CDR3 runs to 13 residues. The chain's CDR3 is CASSYRGTGEQYF. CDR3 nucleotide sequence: TGTGCCAGCAGTTACAGGGGGACGGGCGAGCAGTACTTC.

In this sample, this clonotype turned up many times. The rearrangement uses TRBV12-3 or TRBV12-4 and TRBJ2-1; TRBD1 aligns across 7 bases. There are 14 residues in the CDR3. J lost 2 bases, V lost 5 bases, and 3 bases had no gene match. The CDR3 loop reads CASSRQGPYNEQFF. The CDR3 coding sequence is TGTGCCAGCAGTAGACAGGGACCCTACAATGAGCAGTTCTTC.

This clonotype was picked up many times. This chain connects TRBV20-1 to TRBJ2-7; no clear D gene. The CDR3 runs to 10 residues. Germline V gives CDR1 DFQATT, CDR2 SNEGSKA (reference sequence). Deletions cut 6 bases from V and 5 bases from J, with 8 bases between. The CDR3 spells CSASRDEQYF. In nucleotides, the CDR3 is TGCAGTGCCTCTCGAGACGAGCAGTACTTC.

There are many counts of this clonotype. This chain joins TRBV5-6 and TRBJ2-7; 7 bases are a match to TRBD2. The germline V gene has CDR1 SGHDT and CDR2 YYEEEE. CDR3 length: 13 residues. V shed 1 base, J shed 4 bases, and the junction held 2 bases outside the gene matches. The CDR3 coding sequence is TGTGCCAGCAGCTTGAACGGGAGGTACGAGCAGTACTTC. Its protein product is CASSLNGRYEQYF.

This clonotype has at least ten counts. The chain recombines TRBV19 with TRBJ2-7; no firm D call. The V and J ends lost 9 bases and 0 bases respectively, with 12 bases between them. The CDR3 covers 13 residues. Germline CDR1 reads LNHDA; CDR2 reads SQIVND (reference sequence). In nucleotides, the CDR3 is TGTGCCAGCAAGGTCACTGGCTCCTACGAGCAGTACTTC. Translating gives CASKVTGSYEQYF.

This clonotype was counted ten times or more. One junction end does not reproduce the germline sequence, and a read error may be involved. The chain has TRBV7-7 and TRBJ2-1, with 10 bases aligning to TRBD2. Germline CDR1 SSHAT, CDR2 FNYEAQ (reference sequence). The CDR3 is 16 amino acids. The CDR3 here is CASSFTSGTSYNEQFF. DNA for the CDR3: TGTGCTAGCAGCTTTACTAGCGGGACTTCCTACAATGAGCAGTTCTTC.

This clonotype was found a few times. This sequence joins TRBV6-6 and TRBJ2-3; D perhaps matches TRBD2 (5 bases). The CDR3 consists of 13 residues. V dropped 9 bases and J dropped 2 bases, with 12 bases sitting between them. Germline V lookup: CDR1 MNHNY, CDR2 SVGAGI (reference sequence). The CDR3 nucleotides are TGTGCCAGTATGAGCGGATCCACAGATACGCAGTATTTT. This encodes CASMSGSTDTQYF.

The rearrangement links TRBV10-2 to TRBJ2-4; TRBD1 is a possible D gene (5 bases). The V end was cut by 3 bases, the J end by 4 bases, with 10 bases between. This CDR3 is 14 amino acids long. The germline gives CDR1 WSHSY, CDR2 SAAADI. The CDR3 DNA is TGCGCCAGCAGTGATACAGGTCGTAAAAACATTCAGTACTTC. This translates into CASSDTGRKNIQYF.

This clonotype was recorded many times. CDR3 protein: CASSAGGLGNTIYF. As DNA, the CDR3 is TGTGCCAGCAGTGCAGGGGGGCTTGGAAACACCATATATTTT. The V gene is TRBV6-5, the J gene TRBJ1-3; the match to TRBD1 covers 7 bases. CDR1 and CDR2 (germline): MNHEY, SVGAGI. The CDR3 has 14 residues. V lost 5 bases, J lost 3 bases, and 4 bases stayed unmatched.

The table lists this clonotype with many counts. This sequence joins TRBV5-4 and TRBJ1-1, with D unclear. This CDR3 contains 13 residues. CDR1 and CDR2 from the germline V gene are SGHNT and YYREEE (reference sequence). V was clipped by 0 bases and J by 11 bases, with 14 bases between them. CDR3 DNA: TGTGCCAGCAGCTTGGCTACCGGGCCTGGGGCTTTCTTT. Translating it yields CASSLATGPGAFF.

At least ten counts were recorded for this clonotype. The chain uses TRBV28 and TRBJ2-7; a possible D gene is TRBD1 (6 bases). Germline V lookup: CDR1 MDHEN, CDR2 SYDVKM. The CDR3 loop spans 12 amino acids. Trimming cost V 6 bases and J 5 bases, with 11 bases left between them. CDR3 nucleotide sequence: TGTGCCAGCAGCGAAACAGGGAACGAGCAGTACTTC. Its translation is CASSETGNEQYF.

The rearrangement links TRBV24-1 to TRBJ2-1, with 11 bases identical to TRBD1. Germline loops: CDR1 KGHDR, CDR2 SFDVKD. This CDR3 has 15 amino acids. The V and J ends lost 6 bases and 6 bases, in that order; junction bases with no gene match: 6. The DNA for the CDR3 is TGTGCCACCAGTAATTCGGGACAGGGGGGCAATGAGCAGTTCTTC. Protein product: CATSNSGQGGNEQFF.

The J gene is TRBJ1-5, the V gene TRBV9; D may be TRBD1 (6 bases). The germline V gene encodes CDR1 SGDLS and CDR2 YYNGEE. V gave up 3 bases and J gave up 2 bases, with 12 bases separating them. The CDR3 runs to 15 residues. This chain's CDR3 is CASSATGMGNQPQHF. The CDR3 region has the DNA TGTGCCAGCAGCGCAACAGGGATGGGCAATCAGCCCCAGCATTTT.

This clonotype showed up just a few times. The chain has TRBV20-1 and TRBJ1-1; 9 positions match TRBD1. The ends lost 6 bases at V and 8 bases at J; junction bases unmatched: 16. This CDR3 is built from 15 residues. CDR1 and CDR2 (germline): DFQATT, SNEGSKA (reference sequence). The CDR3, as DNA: TGCAGTGCAGATCATCCGGGACAGGGCCTAGTGGAAGCTTTCTTT. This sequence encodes CSADHPGQGLVEAFF.